Listed below are T cell receptor beta chains from one sample, sequenced in a study of T cell responses to AZD1222 COVID-19 vaccine. The protocol was immunoSEQ multiplex PCR, while the TCRdb copy is restricted to in-frame clones and leaves out a portion. The sample lists around 140,000 clones, around 84% occurring once. Here the sequenced sample was peripheral blood, taken on day 0 of AZD1222 vaccination. The source is an adult in good health. Each CDR3 is given without its conserved first and last residue.

cdr3_length,v_call,cdr3_aa
13,TRBV28,ASSLFKGAPSPLH
12,TRBV28,ASSLVRENQPQH
16,TRBV7-2,ASSLIGGVENMNTEAF
15,TRBV7-9,ASSLNSGTRPPNEQF
15,TRBV4-1,ASSQDSDSSYNSPLH
9,TRBV6-5,ASNAGLKLF
16,TRBV19,ASSMRRDRGQWSGELF
14,TRBV2,ASRRTPQLMNTEAF
12,TRBV5-5,ASSFTAGSYEQY
12,TRBV3-1/TRBV3-2,ASSQAGGAYEQY
12,TRBV11-2,ASSLDQVTNVLT
11,TRBV11-2,ASSLGLNYEQY
14,TRBV6-2/TRBV6-3,ASSHLTVAFNYEQY
11,TRBV3-1/TRBV3-2,ASSRQGPYEQY
9,TRBV20-1,SALGADTQY
14,TRBV28,ASSLTSGAAGNTIY
12,TRBV7-9,ASSLGTATYEQY
10,TRBV2,ASSTVNTEAF
16,TRBV5-4,ASSLGTGHSSYNSPLH
11,TRBV7-2,ASNGRGRDTQY
12,TRBV6-5,ASTFGGEQETQY
12,TRBV4-1,ASSRLAQGETQY
11,TRBV28,ASTQGGDQPQH
12,TRBV18,ASSPRDNTGELF
12,TRBV6-5,ASGGGAYQETQY
13,TRBV13,ASSRFGQGAHGYT
14,TRBV28,ASSSPDGTTNEKLF
12,TRBV3-1/TRBV3-2,ASSQTSGVPRQY
15,TRBV15,ATSSSGFGPSKNIQY
11,TRBV28,ASSLRGVLAQH
14,TRBV6-1,ASSATGSSYNSPLH
13,TRBV15,ATSRDIEAQETQY
12,TRBV7-9,ASRGGQGASEQY
13,TRBV28,ASSPRGRTPSIQY
16,TRBV19,ASSIFGGGTGVPDTQY
12,TRBV9,ASSEGTVSSPLH
9,TRBV6-2/TRBV6-3,ASSQTDTQY
14,TRBV15,ATSSGGSGLYNEQF
12,TRBV5-1,ASSQGLVLDTQY
9,TRBV12-3/TRBV12-4,ASTHGETQY
8,TRBV6-2/TRBV6-3,ASSSYGYT
12,TRBV6-2/TRBV6-3,ASSSDRGRAEQF
13,TRBV7-2,ASSLGFRQGGEQY
11,TRBV29-1,SVASGRSYEQY
14,TRBV5-1,ASSAPSGPLYNEQF
14,TRBV28,ASSLRGALLNTEAF
14,TRBV7-8,ASSPDRLAPYNEQF
11,TRBV10-3,AIRARGGFEQY
12,TRBV13,ASSFPGAATEAF